Below, 13 T cell receptor beta chains from the same sample are listed, as sequenced in a study of response to subunit inactivated influenza vaccine. TCRdb ran MiXCR on the RT-PCR reads and lists one entry per CDR3 protein. The data show over 800,000 distinct CDR3 sequences, with roughly 20% seen just once and 9.5% to 13% held by the top ten. The input for sequencing was PBMCs from blood, taken roughly 5 days after vaccination. The receptor source for this set is a middle-aged man who received an inactivated influenza vaccine.

This clonotype was seen more than once but under ten times. The chain has TRBV20-1 and TRBJ1-1, with TRBD1 identical over 10 bases. V was pared by 6 bases and J by 2 bases, with 9 bases of the junction left unmatched. Germline V gene lookup returns CDR1 DFQATT and CDR2 SNEGSKA (reference sequence). The CDR3 runs to 15 residues. CDR3 DNA sequence: TGCAGTGCAAAAAGACAGGGGGCTGCCAACACTGAAGCTTTCTTT. This translates into CSAKRQGAANTEAFF.

The DNA for the CDR3 is TGCGCCAGCAGTCAATCGGTTGCGGCAGGGCCCTACGAGCAGTACTTC. This translates into CASSQSVAAGPYEQYF. This chain joins TRBV23-1 and TRBJ2-7; D is possibly TRBD1 (5 bases). TRBV23-1 is reported as an ORF; its role is uncertain. The CDR3 spans 16 residues. Trimming took off 0 bases at V and 2 bases at J, with 14 bases between the two ends.

This clonotype was counted between two and nine times. V and J are TRBV20-1 and TRBJ2-5; D is unresolved. This CDR3 has 11 amino acids. Looked up from germline, CDR1 is DFQATT and CDR2 is SNEGSKA (reference sequence). The V gene lost 6 bases and the J gene lost 4 bases, with 9 bases spanning the gap. The DNA for the CDR3 is TGCAGTGCCGCATATAGAGAGACCCAGTACTTC. This encodes CSAAYRETQYF.

The chain recombines TRBV7-2 with TRBJ1-6; D remains ambiguous. Trimming shortened V by 0 bases and J by 6 bases, and 6 bases separated the two germline ends. The V gene's germline CDR1 is SGHTA and CDR2 FQGNSA. The length of the CDR3 is 14 residues. Here the CDR3 DNA reads TGTGCCAGCAGCTTAGCCGTCATTAATTCACCCCTCCACTTT. Protein sequence: CASSLAVINSPLHF. The full variable domain, rest sourced from reference TRBV7-2 and TRBJ1-6, is GAGVSQSPSNKVTEKGKDVELRCDPISGHTALYWYRQSLGQGLEFLIYFQGNSAPDKSGLPSDRFSAERTGGSVSTLTIQRTQQEDSAVYLCASSLAVINSPLHFGNGTRLTVT.

The V call is TRBV3-1, the J call TRBJ2-1; 10 bases agree with TRBD2. Germline-derived CDR1 and CDR2 are LGHDT and YNNKEL (reference sequence). The CDR3 spans 16 residues. Trimming cost V 4 bases and J 5 bases; bases outside gene matches: 8. For the CDR3, the DNA is TGTGCCAGCAGCCTCATTAGCGGGGGGCCAAACAATGAGCAGTTCTTC. This encodes CASSLISGGPNNEQFF.

The chain employs TRBV4-1 and TRBJ2-1; perhaps TRBD1 as D (6 bases). V was pared by 4 bases and J by 10 bases, with 14 bases between. Germline-derived CDR1 and CDR2 are MGHRA and YSYEKL. The CDR3 spans 13 residues. The CDR3 DNA sequence: TGCGCCAGCAGCCTAGGACCCCAGGGGGAGCAGTTCTTC. Its translation: CASSLGPQGEQFF.

This clonotype occurred many times. This chain uses TRBV12-3 or TRBV12-4 with TRBJ2-3; possibly TRBD1 or TRBD2 for D (6 bases each). Deletions cut 3 bases from V and 4 bases from J, with 11 bases between. The length of the CDR3 is 14 residues. The CDR3 reads CASSFGGRSDTQYF. CDR3 bases: TGTGCCAGCAGTTTCGGGGGCAGGTCAGATACGCAGTATTTT.

This clonotype was detected only a few times. The rearrangement links TRBV12-3 or TRBV12-4 to TRBJ1-2, with a tentative D call TRBD1 (6 bases). Trimming pared 5 bases from V and 7 bases from J, leaving 14 bases between. This CDR3 has 13 amino acids. CDR3 nucleotides: TGTGCCAGCAGTCTTTACAGGGATGTTGGCTACACCTTC. This codes for CASSLYRDVGYTF.

The chain recombines TRBV27 with TRBJ2-5; 12 bases align to TRBD2. Germline V gene sequence: CDR1 MNHEY, CDR2 SMNVEV (reference sequence). The CDR3 is made up of 15 amino acids. V shed 6 bases and J 7 bases; nucleotides not matched to a gene: 9. CDR3 in amino acids: CASRPLAGGPPTQYF. DNA of the CDR3: TGTGCCAGCAGACCCCTAGCGGGGGGGCCTCCGACCCAGTACTTC.

This clonotype was seen once. The chain combines TRBV11-2 with TRBJ2-1; 7 bases map to TRBD1. The CDR3 length is 16 residues. Germline V CDR1 and CDR2: SGHAT, FQNNGV. Trimming took 5 bases from V and 0 from J; bases not matched to a gene: 7. The CDR3 DNA is TGTGCCAGCAGCCCGACAGGGATGAGCTCCTACAATGAGCAGTTCTTC. The encoded protein is CASSPTGMSSYNEQFF.

The chain recombines TRBV6-4 with TRBJ1-2, with a weak D call TRBD1 (5 bases). The CDR3 has 12 amino acids. The V end lost 10 bases, the J end lost 8 bases, and 17 bases lay between the germline ends. The germline V gene encodes CDR1 MRHNA and CDR2 SNTAGT. CDR3 nucleotide sequence: TGTGCCACAATGGGCAGGGTTGAGGGCTACACCTTC. Amino acids: CATMGRVEGYTF.

V gene TRBV27 combines with J gene TRBJ2-1; 12 bases agree with TRBD2. The germline V gene encodes CDR1 MNHEY and CDR2 SMNVEV (reference sequence). CDR3 length: 16 residues. Losses at the gene ends were 10 bases for V and 9 bases for J; bases not matched to a gene: 16. In DNA form, the CDR3 reads TGTGCCACTTCCCAACGGACTAGCGGGATTGGTATTGAGCAGTTCTTC. It translates to CATSQRTSGIGIEQFF.

The genes are TRBV5-1 and TRBJ2-5, with TRBD1 as a possible D gene (5 bases). The CDR3 spans 15 residues. Between the trimmed V and J ends, which lost 4 bases and 4 bases, there was a span of 17 bases. The germline V gene has CDR1 SGHRS and CDR2 YFSETQ. This chain's CDR3 is CASSLWGRLGETQYF. CDR3 DNA: TGCGCCAGCAGCCTTTGGGGCAGGCTGGGAGAGACCCAGTACTTC.